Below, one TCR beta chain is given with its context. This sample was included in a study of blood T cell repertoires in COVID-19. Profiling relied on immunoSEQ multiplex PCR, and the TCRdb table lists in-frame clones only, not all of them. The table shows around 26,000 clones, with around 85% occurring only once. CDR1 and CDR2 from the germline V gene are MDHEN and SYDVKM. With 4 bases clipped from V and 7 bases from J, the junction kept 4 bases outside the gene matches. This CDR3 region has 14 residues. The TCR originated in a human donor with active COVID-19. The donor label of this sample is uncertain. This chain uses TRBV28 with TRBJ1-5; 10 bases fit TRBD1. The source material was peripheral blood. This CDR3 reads CASSWRQGAQPQHF. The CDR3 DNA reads TGTGCCAGCAGTTGGAGACAGGGGGCCCAGCCCCAGCATTTT.